This T cell receptor (beta chain) stems from a study of blood T cell repertoires in COVID-19 (dated by TCRdb to the early 2020s). Notes on the research overall: Samples covering the acute and convalescent phases of COVID-19 were provided by collaborators in the United States, Italy and Spain. The material from the prospective study consisted of cDNA or gDNA derived from T cells, B-cell-depleted T cells, or PBMCs. The dataset comprised deeply sampled blood TCRbeta repertoires from subjects exposed to, actively infected with, or recovered from COVID-19. The repertoires were released in a freely available public database intended as a resource for research on the immune response to SARS-CoV-2. Samples were obtained from the ongoing ImmuneRACE study (first 160 participants) and from 1,254 subjects provided by 6 global collaborators. The sample metadata nearly always contained a de-identified subject ID, COVID-19 status, age in years and sex. HLA class I and class II types, where available, came from metadata supplied by the sample provider rather than from assay-based typing. What the research found in general, with its limitations: Clinical and demographic metadata were provided uncurated, with the amount varying by source and participant.

Each collaborating institution followed its own protocols to collect whole blood in K2EDTA tubes. For TCRbeta analysis, collaborators shipped samples in one of three forms: frozen whole blood, isolated PBMCs, or DNA extracted from either of those sample types. Its CDR3 holds 13 amino acids, cysteine through phenylalanine. The sequence is cut down to CDR3 DNA, 39 bases in frame from base 1. Looking up the germline V gene (reference sequence) yields CDR1 LNHDA and CDR2 SQIVND. V is pruned by 4 bases and J by 3 bases, leaving 2 bases of the junction without a gene match. Comments on this clone: Its specific antigen is unknown. Base qualities were left out, and no much larger clone turns up one base away.

TCRbeta CDR3 regions were amplified from genomic DNA using the immunoSEQ Assay, a bias-controlled multiplex PCR. Concerning the study's data processing: The number of nucleated cells in each sample was estimated from the amplification of reference gene primers within the assay. To quantify the absolute abundance of each unique TCRbeta CDR3 rearrangement, sequence reads were collapsed and filtered. Productive Simpson clonality was computed per sample as the square root of Simpson's diversity index over productive rearrangements. TCRdb took this table from immuneACCESS and kept in-frame rearrangements with V and J called. Such tables lack part of the clones; where checked against another copy, unresolved V genes explain under half of the gap, and the rest is unexplained. V and J calls and clone size come straight from that table; D and trimming were deduced from the DNA. The sample includes 50,000 to 55,000 clones, with about 82% observed a single time. The top ten constitute around 23% of the sample.

Sequenced material: peripheral blood. The receptor's source is a woman at least 80 years old with acute or convalescent COVID-19. The sequence is built from TRBV19 and TRBJ2-7; 8 central nucleotides agree with TRBD1. The CDR3 region reads CASSRTGNYEQYF. In nucleotides, the sequence is TGTGCCAGTAGTAGGACAGGGAACTACGAGCAGTACTTC.